The 5 T cell receptor beta chains below were found in one sample sequenced in a study of cytomegalovirus exposure and HLA in healthy donors. A multiplex PCR was run with 60 Vbeta primers and 13 Jbeta primers. The assay was immunoSEQ multiplex PCR, and TCRdb's table has in-frame clones only and misses some. The listing records 130,000 or so clones. The sequencing sample was made of PBMCs. The receptors shown here come from a woman aged 40 to 55 in good health and CMV-seronegative.

The chain combines TRBV6-5 with TRBJ2-4; 9 positions agree with TRBD1. The CDR3 totals 16 residues. The junction had 3 bases not matched to a gene; V was cut back by 2 bases and J by 1 base. Germline values: CDR1 MNHEY, CDR2 SVGAGI. In nucleotides, the CDR3 is TGTGCCAGCAGTTACGGACAGGGGATGGCCAAAAACATTCAGTACTTC. It yields the protein CASSYGQGMAKNIQYF.

The V gene is TRBV28, the J gene TRBJ1-5; 8 bases agree with TRBD1. Germline V gene sequence: CDR1 MDHEN, CDR2 SYDVKM. V lost 10 bases, J lost 3 bases, and 8 bases stayed unmatched. CDR3 size: 14 residues. CDR3 sequence: CAIRGPQYNQPQHF. The DNA of the CDR3 is TGTGCCATCAGGGGGCCCCAGTACAATCAGCCCCAGCATTTT. The whole variable domain, remainder taken from reference TRBV28 and TRBJ1-5, is DVKVTQSSRYLVKRTGEKVFLECVQDMDHENMFWYRQDPGLGLRLIYFSYDVKMKEKGDIPEGYSVSREKKERFSLILESASTNQTSMYLCAIRGPQYNQPQHFGDGTRLSIL.

The J gene is TRBJ2-2, the V gene TRBV11-3, with 10 bases that match TRBD2. In germline, CDR1 is SGHNT, CDR2 YENEEA. This CDR3 contains 16 residues. J gave up 4 bases and V 5 bases, and 7 bases lay outside the gene matches. CDR3 region: CASSRIAGGSTGELFF. DNA for the CDR3: TGTGCCAGCAGCCGCATAGCGGGGGGAAGCACCGGGGAGCTGTTTTTT.

The chain is built from TRBV19 and TRBJ1-2, with TRBD1 matching 9 bases. The J segment lost 5 bases and the V segment lost 10 bases, leaving 14 bases of the junction unmatched. The CDR3 consists of 15 residues. Germline CDR1 and CDR2: LNHDA and SQIVND (reference sequence). For the CDR3, the DNA is TGTGCCACCGGATCGGACAGGGGAGTGTTGTATGGCTACACCTTC. Translating it yields CATGSDRGVLYGYTF.

The V gene is TRBV11-2, the J gene TRBJ1-1; maybe TRBD1 (5 bases). This CDR3 has 13 residues. Trimming pared 2 bases from V and 3 bases from J, leaving 7 bases between. The V gene's germline CDR1 is SGHAT and CDR2 FQNNGV. The CDR3 loop is CASSLPGYTEAFF. The CDR3 coding sequence is TGTGCCAGCAGCTTACCAGGGTACACTGAAGCTTTCTTT.